This T cell receptor (beta chain) is from a study of blood T cell repertoires in COVID-19. At the level of the study: There were acute and convalescent COVID-19 samples, and they came from the United States, Italy and Spain.

This CDR3 has 12 amino acids. Trimming removed 3 bases from V and 0 bases from J, with 2 bases in between. The germline gives CDR1 SGHDT, CDR2 YYEEEE. Generated by immunoSEQ multiplex PCR, the TCRdb table keeps only in-frame clones and is missing some. The sample consists of roughly 72,000 clones, roughly 85% of them appearing once. The sequencing input was peripheral blood. The rearrangement joins TRBV5-6 to TRBJ2-3; D is ambiguous. The receptor was isolated from a human donor in a cohort sampled during active COVID-19. The CDR3 region is CASSSSTDTQYF. CDR3 DNA: TGTGCCAGCAGCTCGAGCACAGATACGCAGTATTTT.